This TCR beta chain derives from a study of TIL therapy for anti-PD-1-resistant metastatic lung cancer. In the study overall: Most patients had lung adenocarcinoma.

This was the immunoSEQ v3 assay. Survey-level samples got about 2 million read pairs; deep-level samples got roughly 4.5-6 million. Clones were sequenced by immunoSEQ multiplex PCR, and TCRdb holds only the in-frame ones, with some missing. The sample shows tens of thousands of clones, about two thirds of them seen only once. This CDR3 has 15 amino acids. Germline CDR1 reads ENHRY; CDR2 reads SYGVKD. The V end lost 0 bases, the J end lost 1 base, and 9 bases lay between the germline ends. Time point meaning: pre-treatment sample, taken before nivolumab and TIL therapy. The clonotype was recovered from a person aged 25 to 80 with non-small cell lung cancer. This sample comprised blood, obtained at baseline. The genes are TRBV10-3 and TRBJ1-1; weak D call: TRBD1 (5 bases). CDR3 sequence reads: CAISESLGQNTEAFF. CDR3 nucleotide sequence: TGTGCCATCAGTGAGTCTCTGGGGCAGAACACTGAAGCTTTCTTT.